This TCR beta chain emerged from a study of T cell responses to AZD1222 COVID-19 vaccine. Overall study results and limits: Dominant CD4 TCR responses targeted spike regions 160-218 and 743-854. Following two doses of AZD1222, Spike-specific TCR breadth and depth rose. Regions left unmutated in variants are reportedly the target of nearly half of spike-specific TCRs.

Notes on this clone: The target antigen is unknown.

Sequencing used immunoSEQ multiplex PCR; TCRdb keeps in-frame clones, though not all of them. The repertoire holds around 150,000 clones, with roughly 94% as singletons. The CDR3 runs to 15 residues. V shed 2 bases, J shed 4 bases, and the junction held 2 bases outside the gene matches. In germline, CDR1 is SGHNT, CDR2 YYREEE (reference sequence). The sequence came from an adult in good health. The sample was peripheral blood, taken on day 0 of AZD1222 vaccination. This chain uses TRBV5-4 with TRBJ2-1; TRBD2 aligns across 11 bases. In nucleotides, the CDR3 is TGTGCCAGCAGCTTAAGACTAGCGGGGTACAATGAGCAGTTCTTC. Amino acids: CASSLRLAGYNEQFF.